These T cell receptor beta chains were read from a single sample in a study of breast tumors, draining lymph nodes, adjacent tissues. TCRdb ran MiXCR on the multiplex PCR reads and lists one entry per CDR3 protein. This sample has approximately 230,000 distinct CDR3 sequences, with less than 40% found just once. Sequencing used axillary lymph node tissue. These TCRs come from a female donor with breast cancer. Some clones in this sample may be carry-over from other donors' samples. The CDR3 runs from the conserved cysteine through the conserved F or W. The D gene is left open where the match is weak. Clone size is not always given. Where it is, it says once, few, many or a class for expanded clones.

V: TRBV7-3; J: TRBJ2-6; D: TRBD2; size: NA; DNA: TGTGCCAGGACTAGCGGGGGGCCTCTGCTCCTGACTTTC; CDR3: CARTSGGPLLLTF
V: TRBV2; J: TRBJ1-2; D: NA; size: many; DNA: TGTGCCAGCACTCGGCGGGGGGTTGAGGGTGGCTACACCTTC; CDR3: CASTRRGVEGGYTF
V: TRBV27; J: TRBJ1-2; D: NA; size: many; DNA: TGTGCCAGCAGTTCCCTGGCAGGGGATAGGAACTATGGCTACACCTTC; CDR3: CASSSLAGDRNYGYTF
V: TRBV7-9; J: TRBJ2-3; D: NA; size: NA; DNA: TGTGCCAGCAGTGCAGGGAGCACAGATACGCAGTATTTT; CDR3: CASSAGSTDTQYF
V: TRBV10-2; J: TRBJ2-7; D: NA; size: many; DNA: TGCGCCAGCGCATCAGGGGGAGGGTCCTACGAGCAGTACTTC; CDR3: CASASGGGSYEQYF
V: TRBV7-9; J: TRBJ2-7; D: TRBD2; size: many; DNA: TGTGCCAGCAGCTTACTAGCGGGGCGACAATTTTACGAGCAGTACTTC; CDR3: CASSLLAGRQFYEQYF
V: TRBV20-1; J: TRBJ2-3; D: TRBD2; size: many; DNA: TGCAGTGCTACATCCCGGACTAGCAGCACAGATACGCAGTATTTT; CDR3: CSATSRTSSTDTQYF
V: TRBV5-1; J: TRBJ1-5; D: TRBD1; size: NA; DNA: TGCGCCAGCAGACGGACAGGGCACGAGACCCAGCATTTT; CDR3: CASRRTGHETQHF
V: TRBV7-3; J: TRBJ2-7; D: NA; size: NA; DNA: TGTGCCAGCAGCCCAACAGGCGGAGGCGAGCAGTACTTC; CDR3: CASSPTGGGEQYF
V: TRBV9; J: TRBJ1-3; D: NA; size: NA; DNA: TGTGCCAGCAGGGGTGTGCACACCATATATTTT; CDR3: CASRGVHTIYF
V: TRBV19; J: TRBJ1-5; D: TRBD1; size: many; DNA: TGTGCCAGTAGTATCAAAGGGACAGGGGGCGGTCAGCCCCAGCATTTT; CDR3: CASSIKGTGGGQPQHF
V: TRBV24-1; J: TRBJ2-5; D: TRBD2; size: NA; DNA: TGTGCCACCAGTGACCATCTAGCGGGAGGCCAAGAGACCCAGTACTTC; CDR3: CATSDHLAGGQETQYF
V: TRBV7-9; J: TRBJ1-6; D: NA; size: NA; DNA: TGTGCCAGCAGCTTACCTAGCGGGGGAGGAACCGGGCTTGGGTCACCCCTCCACTTT; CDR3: CASSLPSGGGTGLGSPLHF
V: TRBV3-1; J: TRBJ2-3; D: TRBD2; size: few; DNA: TGTGCCAGCAGCCTTACCACTAGCGGAACAGATACGCAGTATTTT; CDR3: CASSLTTSGTDTQYF
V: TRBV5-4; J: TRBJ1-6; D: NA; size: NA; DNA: TGTGCCAGCAGCACACTAGCGGGGGGCCGTAATTCACCCCTCCACTTT; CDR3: CASSTLAGGRNSPLHF
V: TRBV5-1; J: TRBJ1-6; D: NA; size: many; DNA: TGCGCCAGCAGCTTGAGAGCACCCCTCCACTTT; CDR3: CASSLRAPLHF
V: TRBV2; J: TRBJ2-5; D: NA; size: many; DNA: TGTGCCAGCAGTGAAGCGCGAGCGGAAGAGACCCAGTACTTC; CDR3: CASSEARAEETQYF
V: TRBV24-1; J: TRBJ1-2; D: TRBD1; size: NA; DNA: TGTGCCACCAGTGGTCCCCAGGGACAGCTAACTGGCTACACCTTC; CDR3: CATSGPQGQLTGYTF
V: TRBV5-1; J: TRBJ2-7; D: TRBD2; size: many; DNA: TGCGCCAGCAGCCCGGAGGCGGGGGGACTCTACGAGCAGTACTTC; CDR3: CASSPEAGGLYEQYF
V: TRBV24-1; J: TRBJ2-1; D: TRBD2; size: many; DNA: TGTGCCACCAGTGAAACCGGGACTAGCATTACCTACAATGAGCAGTTCTTC; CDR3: CATSETGTSITYNEQFF
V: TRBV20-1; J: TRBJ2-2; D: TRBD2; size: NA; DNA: TGCAGTGCTAGCCGAGCGGGGTTGGACACCGGGGAGCTGTTTTTT; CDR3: CSASRAGLDTGELFF
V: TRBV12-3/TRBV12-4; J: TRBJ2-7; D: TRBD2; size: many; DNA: TGTGCCAGCAGCTTCCCCCCGAGTAGCGGGAGGTACGAGCAGTACTTC; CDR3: CASSFPPSSGRYEQYF
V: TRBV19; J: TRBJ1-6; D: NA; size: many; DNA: TGTGCCAGTAGACGGGACGGCCGAAATTCACCCCTCCACTTT; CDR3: CASRRDGRNSPLHF
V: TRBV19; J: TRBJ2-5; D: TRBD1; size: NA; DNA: TGTGCCAGTAGTGGGACAGGAGAGACCCAGTACTTC; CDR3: CASSGTGETQYF
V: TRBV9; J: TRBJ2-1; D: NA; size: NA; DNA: TGTGCCAGCAGCGTAGGGGTAAAGGGAGCGGAGCAGTTCTTC; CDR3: CASSVGVKGAEQFF
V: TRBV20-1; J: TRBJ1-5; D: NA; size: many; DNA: TGCAGTGCTAGAGATCTGAGGTATAGCAATCAGCCCCAGCATTTT; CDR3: CSARDLRYSNQPQHF
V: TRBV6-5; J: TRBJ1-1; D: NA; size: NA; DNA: TGTGCCAGCAGTTACGGGGGGGCGCACACTGAAGCTTTCTTT; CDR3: CASSYGGAHTEAFF
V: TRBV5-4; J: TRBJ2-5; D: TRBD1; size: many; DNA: TGTGCCAGCAGCTGGGACAGACAAGAGACCCAGTACTTC; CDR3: CASSWDRQETQYF
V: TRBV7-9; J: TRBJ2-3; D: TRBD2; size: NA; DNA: TGTGCCAGCAGCCCAAAGAGGGGGACTAGCCGATACAATGAGCAGTATTTT; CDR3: CASSPKRGTSRYNEQYF
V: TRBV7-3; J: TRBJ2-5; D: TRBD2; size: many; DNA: TGTGCCAGCAGCCGAGATGGGGGGGGAGAGACCCAGTACTTC; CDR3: CASSRDGGGETQYF
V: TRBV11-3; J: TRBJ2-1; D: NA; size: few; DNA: TGTGCCAGCAGCTTAGCTGGTACTCAGTTCTTC; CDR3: CASSLAGTQFF
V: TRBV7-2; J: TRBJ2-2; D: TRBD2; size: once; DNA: TGTGCCAGCAGCTTAGCTGGGACTAGCGGGGGACCCACCGGGGAGCTGTTTTTT; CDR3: CASSLAGTSGGPTGELFF
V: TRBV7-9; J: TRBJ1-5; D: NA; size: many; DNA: TGTGCCAGCAGCTACGGACAGCCTGATCAGCCCCAGCATTTT; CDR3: CASSYGQPDQPQHF
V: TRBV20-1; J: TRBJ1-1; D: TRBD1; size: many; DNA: TGCAGTGCCGCTGGGACAGGTACGGATACTGAAGCTTTCTTT; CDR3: CSAAGTGTDTEAFF
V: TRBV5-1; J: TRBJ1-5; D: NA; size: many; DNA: TGCGCCAGCAGCTTGGGGGGCCCTGGGAATCAGCCCCAGCATTTT; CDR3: CASSLGGPGNQPQHF
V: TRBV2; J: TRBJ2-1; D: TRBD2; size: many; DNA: TGTGCCAGCAGTGAAGGACTAGCGGGAGGGTTTCCGTTCAATGAGCAGTTCTTC; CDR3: CASSEGLAGGFPFNEQFF
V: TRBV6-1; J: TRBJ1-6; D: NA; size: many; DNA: TGTGCCAGCACCCCATTAGCGAGCTCCTATAATTCACCCCTCCACTTT; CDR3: CASTPLASSYNSPLHF
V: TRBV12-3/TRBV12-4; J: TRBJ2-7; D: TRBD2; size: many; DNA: TGTGCCAGCAGTTCCTTCCTAGCGGGAGGGTCCTACGAGCAGTACTTC; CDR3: CASSSFLAGGSYEQYF
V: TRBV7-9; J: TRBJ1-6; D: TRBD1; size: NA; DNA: TGTGCCAGCAGCTTCCCGGGACAGGGAAAGTCACCCCTCCACTTT; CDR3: CASSFPGQGKSPLHF
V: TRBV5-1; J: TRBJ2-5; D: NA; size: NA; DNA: TGCGCCAGCAGCTTGACGGGGGAGTTAGAGACCCAGTACTTC; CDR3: CASSLTGELETQYF
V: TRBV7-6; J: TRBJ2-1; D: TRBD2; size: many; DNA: TGTGCCAGCAGCTTATATGGGACTAGCGGAACCTACAATGAGCAGTTCTTC; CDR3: CASSLYGTSGTYNEQFF
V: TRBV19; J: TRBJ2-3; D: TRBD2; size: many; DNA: TGTGCCAGTACCCAGACGTGGGGACTAGCGGCCACAGATACGCAGTATTTT; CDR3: CASTQTWGLAATDTQYF
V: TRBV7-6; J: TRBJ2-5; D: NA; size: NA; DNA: TGTGCCAGCAGCTTATCGGGTTCGAACACCGGGGAGACCCAGTACTTC; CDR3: CASSLSGSNTGETQYF
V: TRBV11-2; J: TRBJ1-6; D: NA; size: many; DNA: TGTGCCAGCAGCCACGCTAGGGGAAATTCACCCCTCCACTTT; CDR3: CASSHARGNSPLHF
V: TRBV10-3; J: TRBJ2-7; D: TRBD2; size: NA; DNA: TGTGCCATCACCGGGGGGAGTGCGTTACGGCAGTACTTC; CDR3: CAITGGSALRQYF
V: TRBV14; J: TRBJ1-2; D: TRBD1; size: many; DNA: TGTGCCAGCAGCCCAGTGGGACAGAACTATGGCTACACCTTC; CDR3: CASSPVGQNYGYTF
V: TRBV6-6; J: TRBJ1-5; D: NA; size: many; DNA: TGTGCCACAGGACTGGGGGATCAGCCCCAGCATTTT; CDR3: CATGLGDQPQHF
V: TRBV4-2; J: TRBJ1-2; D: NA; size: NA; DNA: TGTGCCAGCAGCCAAGTCGAGCCAGGGCGTAACTATGGCTACACCTTC; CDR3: CASSQVEPGRNYGYTF
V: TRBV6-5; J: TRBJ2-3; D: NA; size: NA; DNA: TGTGCCAGCAGTCATCGGGCAGCTAGCACAGATACGCAGTATTTT; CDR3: CASSHRAASTDTQYF
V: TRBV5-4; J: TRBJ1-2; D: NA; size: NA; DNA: TGTGCCAGCAGCCAGAGAGGGGCAGACTCTGGAAACACCTTC; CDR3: CASSQRGADSGNTF
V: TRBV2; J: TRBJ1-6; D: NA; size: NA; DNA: TGTGCCAGCAGAGGGCAGGGTAATGAAAATTCGCCCCTCCACTTT; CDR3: CASRGQGNENSPLHF
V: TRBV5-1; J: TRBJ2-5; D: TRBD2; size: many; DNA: TGCGCCAGCAGCTTGGCCCCTACTAGCGGCGTCACGGGAGAGACCCAGTACTTC; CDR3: CASSLAPTSGVTGETQYF
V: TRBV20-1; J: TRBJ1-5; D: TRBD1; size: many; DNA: TGCAGTGCTAGTTATACAGGGGCGAATAGCAATCAGCCCCAGCATTTT; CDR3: CSASYTGANSNQPQHF
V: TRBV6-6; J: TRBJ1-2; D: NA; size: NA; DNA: TGTGCCAGCAGTCACTCGATCAGCGGTCAATATGGCTACACCTTC; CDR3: CASSHSISGQYGYTF
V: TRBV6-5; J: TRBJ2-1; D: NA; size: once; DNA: TGTGCCGGCAGTTTGGGACGGAGACTCCCTTACAATGAGCAGTTCTTC; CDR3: CAGSLGRRLPYNEQFF
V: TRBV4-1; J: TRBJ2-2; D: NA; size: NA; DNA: TGCGCCAGCAGCGAAACCGGGGAGCTGTTTTTT; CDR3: CASSETGELFF
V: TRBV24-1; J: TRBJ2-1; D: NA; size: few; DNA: TGTGCCACCAGTGATTCGTTAGCCGGCCCAGCTCGCAATGAGCAGTTCTTC; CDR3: CATSDSLAGPARNEQFF
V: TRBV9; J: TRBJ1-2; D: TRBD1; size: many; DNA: TGTGCCAGCAGCGTATCGGGACAGGACTATGGCTACACCTTC; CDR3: CASSVSGQDYGYTF
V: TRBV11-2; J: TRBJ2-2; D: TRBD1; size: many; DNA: TGTGCCAGCAGCTTCGGGACAGGGAACACCGGGGAGCTGTTTTTT; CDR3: CASSFGTGNTGELFF
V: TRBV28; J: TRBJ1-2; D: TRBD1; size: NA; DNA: TGTGCCAGCAGAATCACAGGGGGCGCGGGCTACACCTTC; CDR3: CASRITGGAGYTF